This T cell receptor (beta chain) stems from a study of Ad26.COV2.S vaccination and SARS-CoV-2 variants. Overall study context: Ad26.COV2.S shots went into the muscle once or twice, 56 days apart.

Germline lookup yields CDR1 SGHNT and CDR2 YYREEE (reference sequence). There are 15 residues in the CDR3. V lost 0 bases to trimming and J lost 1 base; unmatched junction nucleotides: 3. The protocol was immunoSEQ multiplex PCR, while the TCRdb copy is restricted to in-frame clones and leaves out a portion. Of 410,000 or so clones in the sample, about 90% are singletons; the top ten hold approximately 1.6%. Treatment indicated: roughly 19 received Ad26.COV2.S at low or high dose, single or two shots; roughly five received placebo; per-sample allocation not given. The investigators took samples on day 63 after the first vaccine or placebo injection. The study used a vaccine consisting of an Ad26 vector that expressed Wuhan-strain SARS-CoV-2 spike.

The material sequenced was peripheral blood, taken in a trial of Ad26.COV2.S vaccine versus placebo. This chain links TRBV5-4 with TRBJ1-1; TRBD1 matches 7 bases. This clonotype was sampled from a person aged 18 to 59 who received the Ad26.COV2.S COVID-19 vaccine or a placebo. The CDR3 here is CASSLGGTANTEAFF. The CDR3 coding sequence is TGTGCCAGCAGCTTGGGAGGGACAGCGAACACTGAAGCTTTCTTT.